One and the same sample provided the 22 T cell receptor beta chains below, sequenced in a study of blood T cell repertoires in COVID-19. The data were produced by immunoSEQ multiplex PCR, yet TCRdb's version contains in-frame clones alone and is incomplete. The sample lists over 350,000 clones, around 90% occurring once. The sample consisted of PBMCs or T cells enriched from blood (not recorded which). These receptors were taken from a young woman who had recovered from COVID-19.

This clone showed up just once. The rearrangement joins TRBV29-1 to TRBJ2-1, with D possibly TRBD1 on 5 matching bases. In germline, CDR1 is SQVTM, CDR2 ANQGSEA. Trimming removed 3 bases from V and 6 bases from J, with 9 bases in between. This CDR3 has 12 residues. CDR3 loop: CSVDGRANEQFF. The CDR3 bases are TGCAGCGTTGATGGCAGGGCCAATGAGCAGTTCTTC.

As regards this clone: One junction end does not reproduce the germline sequence, and a read error may be involved. V and J are TRBV9 and TRBJ1-5; D perhaps matches TRBD1 (5 bases). CDR3 length: 14 amino acids. From germline, CDR1 is SGDLS and CDR2 YYNGEE. CDR3: CARSVGGEGQPQHF. The CDR3 bases are TGTGCCCGCAGCGTGGGGGGGGAAGGGCAGCCCCAGCATTTT.

In nucleotides, the CDR3 is TGTGCCAGTAGTATGGGGACAGAGTATAACGAGCAGTACTTC. This encodes CASSMGTEYNEQYF. The chain combines TRBV19 with TRBJ2-7; TRBD1 matches 7 bases. J lost 5 bases, V lost 3 bases, and 7 bases had no gene match. Germline loops: CDR1 LNHDA, CDR2 SQIVND (reference sequence). The CDR3 loop spans 14 amino acids.

The CDR3 spells CASSINAGLAGVSTQYF. The CDR3 DNA is TGTGCCAGTAGTATTAATGCGGGACTAGCGGGGGTAAGCACGCAGTATTTT. This chain uses TRBV19 with TRBJ2-3; 14 bases align to TRBD2. The CDR3 spans 17 residues. The trim removed 3 bases at V and 9 bases at J, leaving 11 bases unmatched. CDR1 and CDR2 from the germline V gene are LNHDA and SQIVND (reference sequence).

This chain connects TRBV9 to TRBJ2-1; 7 nucleotides match TRBD1. CDR1 and CDR2 (germline): SGDLS, YYNGEE. This CDR3 region has 14 residues. V shed 0 bases, J shed 6 bases, and the junction held 3 bases outside the gene matches. DNA of the CDR3: TGTGCCAGCAGCGTAGAGGGGGCTGGCAATGAGCAGTTCTTC. It yields the protein CASSVEGAGNEQFF.

This chain uses TRBV7-2 with TRBJ1-3, with D uncertain. Trimming removed 1 base from V and 7 bases from J, with 8 bases in between. CDR1 and CDR2 (germline): SGHTA, FQGNSA. The CDR3 has 13 residues. CDR3 amino acids: CASSLGLRNTIYF. CDR3 nucleotides: TGTGCCAGCAGCTTAGGATTGCGGAACACCATATATTTT.

This chain uses TRBV6-5 with TRBJ2-2, with D possibly being TRBD1 (7 bases). The CDR3 spans 16 residues. Germline values: CDR1 MNHEY, CDR2 SVGAGI. The V end was cut by 4 bases, the J end by 13 bases, with 25 bases between. The CDR3 coding sequence is TGTGCCAGCAGTTTCATCGGACTGGAACAGGGGAGGCGGCTGTTTTTT. It encodes CASSFIGLEQGRRLFF.

The chain combines TRBV12-3 or TRBV12-4 with TRBJ2-1; 8 bases line up with TRBD1. V lost 11 bases, J lost 2 bases, and 5 bases stayed unmatched. The CDR3 length is 13 residues. As DNA, the CDR3 is TGTGCCGTGCGGACAGGGCCCTACAATGAGCAGTTCTTC. Encoded protein: CAVRTGPYNEQFF.

CDR3 residues: CASSASGQHTEAFF. In DNA form, the CDR3 reads TGTGCCAGCAGTGCATCGGGACAACACACTGAAGCTTTCTTT. This sequence joins TRBV6-1 and TRBJ1-1; a weak D match, TRBD1 (6 bases). V shed 4 bases and J shed 3 bases, with 12 bases lying between them. The CDR3 is 14 amino acids. The V gene's germline CDR1 is MNHNS and CDR2 SASEGT.

V gene TRBV5-4 combines with J gene TRBJ2-7; 7 nucleotides line up with TRBD2. CDR3 length: 15 amino acids. Trimming at V came to 2 bases and at J to 1 base, leaving 6 bases not matched to a gene. The germline V gene has CDR1 SGHNT and CDR2 YYREEE (reference sequence). CDR3 sequence reads: CASSFPRGESYEQYF. For the CDR3, the DNA is TGTGCCAGCAGCTTTCCTCGGGGGGAGTCCTACGAGCAGTACTTC.

The chain recombines TRBV30 with TRBJ1-2, with 8 bases identical to TRBD1. V shed 0 bases, J shed 6 bases, and the junction held 9 bases outside the gene matches. The germline V gene has CDR1 GTSNPN and CDR2 SVGIG (reference sequence). The CDR3 is 15 residues long. The CDR3 DNA reads TGTGCCTGGAGTGTTCTTAGGACAGGGAAGGATGGCTACACCTTC. Its protein product is CAWSVLRTGKDGYTF.

The chain uses TRBV7-9 and TRBJ2-5; D call uncertain. V shed 4 bases and J shed 0 bases, with 6 bases lying between them. The CDR3 is 13 residues long. Germline V gene sequence: CDR1 SEHNR, CDR2 FQNEAQ (reference sequence). The CDR3 DNA follows: TGTGCCAGCAGCTCACGGGACCAAGAGACCCAGTACTTC. Protein: CASSSRDQETQYF.

The gene calls are TRBV19 and TRBJ2-1, with 10 positions matching TRBD2. CDR3 length: 16 residues. Germline V gives CDR1 LNHDA, CDR2 SQIVND (reference sequence). The J segment lost 7 bases and the V segment lost 1 base, leaving 7 bases of the junction unmatched. The CDR3 region has the DNA TGTGCCAGTAGTATAGTACCTAGCGGGGGTGGTAATGAGCAGTTCTTC. Translation gives CASSIVPSGGGNEQFF.

The CDR3 spells CAWSSGDLNTGELFF. The CDR3 nucleotides read TGTGCCTGGAGTTCAGGGGATCTGAACACCGGGGAGCTGTTTTTT. This rearrangement joins TRBV30 to TRBJ2-2; a possible D gene is TRBD1 (6 bases). V lost 2 bases to trimming and J lost 1 base, with 11 bases between them. This CDR3 region has 15 residues. Germline lookup yields CDR1 GTSNPN and CDR2 SVGIG (reference sequence).

The V call is TRBV29-1, the J call TRBJ2-1, with TRBD1 identical over 7 bases. The junction had 3 bases not matched to a gene; V was cut back by 4 bases and J by 3 bases. The CDR3 loop spans 13 amino acids. In germline, CDR1 is SQVTM, CDR2 ANQGSEA. The CDR3 DNA sequence: TGCAGCGTTGCCAGGACAGGCTACAATGAGCAGTTCTTC. Translation: CSVARTGYNEQFF.

The chain has TRBV6-5 and TRBJ2-7; 7 nucleotides line up with TRBD1. Germline CDR1 and CDR2: MNHEY and SVGAGI. V was clipped by 2 bases and J by 6 bases; unmatched bases: 7. This CDR3 has 14 residues. CDR3 sequence: CASSYHPQGVEQYF. The CDR3, as DNA: TGTGCCAGCAGTTACCACCCCCAGGGGGTCGAGCAGTACTTC.

The chain combines TRBV2 with TRBJ1-1; 7 nucleotides agree with TRBD1. The V gene end was trimmed by 5 bases and the J gene end by 6 bases; junction bases not matched to a gene: 6. The CDR3 has 13 amino acids. Per the germline V gene, CDR1 is SNHLY and CDR2 is FYNNEI. In nucleotides, the CDR3 is TGTGCCAGCAGTAGGGGGCAGGGCTCTGAAGCTTTCTTT. It is translated as CASSRGQGSEAFF.

The chain couples TRBV27 to TRBJ1-1, with 7 bases identical to TRBD1. This CDR3 contains 16 residues. The V gene's germline CDR1 is MNHEY and CDR2 SMNVEV (reference sequence). Germline trimming cut 4 bases from V and 2 bases from J; bases unmatched to any gene: 10. The chain's CDR3 is CASSSSGTVANTEAFF. The CDR3 DNA follows: TGTGCCAGCAGTTCATCGGGGACAGTTGCTAACACTGAAGCTTTCTTT.

This chain uses TRBV5-4 with TRBJ1-1; D unresolved. Trimming pared 0 bases from V and 2 bases from J, leaving 11 bases between. CDR3 size: 15 residues. Germline V gene data show CDR1 as SGHNT and CDR2 as YYREEE (reference sequence). CDR3 sequence: CASSLARVTNTEAFF. For the CDR3, the DNA is TGTGCCAGCAGCTTGGCCCGTGTAACAAACACTGAAGCTTTCTTT.

The J gene is TRBJ2-3, the V gene TRBV29-1; 10 bases are shared with TRBD2. Germline CDR1 and CDR2: SQVTM and ANQGSEA. With 4 bases clipped from V and 2 bases from J, the junction kept 6 bases outside the gene matches. This CDR3 is built from 15 residues. CDR3 residues: CSVGLAGDSTDTQYF. In nucleotides, the CDR3 is TGCAGCGTTGGGCTAGCGGGGGATTCCACAGATACGCAGTATTTT.

The CDR3 DNA sequence: TGTGCCAGCAGCTCGGACAGTTCCCACGAGCAGTACTTC. This sequence encodes CASSSDSSHEQYF. The chain combines TRBV7-9 with TRBJ2-7, with D tentatively TRBD1 (6 bases). The length of the CDR3 is 13 residues. V was cut by 4 bases and J by 5 bases, with 12 bases left in between. Germline V gene data show CDR1 as SEHNR and CDR2 as FQNEAQ (reference sequence).

Note on this clone: At one boundary the junction diverges from the germline segment, which might be a read error. The CDR3 spells CAWSARLIQAGF. The CDR3 nucleotides are TGTGCCTGGAGTGCACGGCTCATACAGGCCGGCTTC. The V and J genes are TRBV30 and TRBJ1-2; possibly TRBD1 for D (5 bases). Germline CDR1 GTSNPN, CDR2 SVGIG (reference sequence). The CDR3 contains 12 residues.